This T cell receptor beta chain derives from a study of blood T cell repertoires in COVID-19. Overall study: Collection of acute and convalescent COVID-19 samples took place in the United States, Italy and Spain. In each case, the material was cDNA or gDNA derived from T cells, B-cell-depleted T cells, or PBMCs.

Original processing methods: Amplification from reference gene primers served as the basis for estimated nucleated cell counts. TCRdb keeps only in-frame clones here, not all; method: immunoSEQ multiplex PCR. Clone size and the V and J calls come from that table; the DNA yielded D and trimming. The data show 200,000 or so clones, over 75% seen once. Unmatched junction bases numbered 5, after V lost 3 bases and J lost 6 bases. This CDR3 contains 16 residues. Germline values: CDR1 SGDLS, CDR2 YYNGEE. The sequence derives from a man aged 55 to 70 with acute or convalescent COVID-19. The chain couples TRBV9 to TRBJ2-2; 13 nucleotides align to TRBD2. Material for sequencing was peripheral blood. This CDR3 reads CASSAGGLAGAGELFF. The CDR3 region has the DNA TGTGCCAGCAGCGCAGGTGGACTAGCGGGAGCCGGGGAGCTGTTTTTT.